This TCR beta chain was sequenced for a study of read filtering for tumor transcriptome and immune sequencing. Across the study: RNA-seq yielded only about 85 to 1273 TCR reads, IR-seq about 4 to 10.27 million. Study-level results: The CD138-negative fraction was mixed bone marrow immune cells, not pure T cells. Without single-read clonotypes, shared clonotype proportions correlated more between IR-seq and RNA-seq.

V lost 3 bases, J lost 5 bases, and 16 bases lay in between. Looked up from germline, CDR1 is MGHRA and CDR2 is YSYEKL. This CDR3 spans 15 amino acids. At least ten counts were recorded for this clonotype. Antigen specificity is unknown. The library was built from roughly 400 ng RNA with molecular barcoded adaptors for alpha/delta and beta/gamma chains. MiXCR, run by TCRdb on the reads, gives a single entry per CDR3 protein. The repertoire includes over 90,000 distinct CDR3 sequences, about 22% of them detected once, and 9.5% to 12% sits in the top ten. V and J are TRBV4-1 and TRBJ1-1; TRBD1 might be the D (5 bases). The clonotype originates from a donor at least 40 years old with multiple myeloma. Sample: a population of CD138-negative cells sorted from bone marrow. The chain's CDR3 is CASSQPARGRTEAFF. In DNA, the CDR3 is TGCGCCAGCAGCCAGCCAGCTAGGGGTCGAACTGAAGCTTTCTTT.